A single sample is the source of the 18 T cell receptor beta chains below, sequenced in a study of somatic mutations in cytotoxic T cells in rheumatoid arthritis. Method: immunoSEQ multiplex PCR; TCRdb's copy keeps in-frame clones and lacks some. Here the sample spans just under 30,000 clones, approximately 86% being singletons. Material for sequencing was CD8+ T cells sorted from blood. These receptor sequences come from an adult with rheumatoid arthritis.

The V call is TRBV6-5, the J call TRBJ1-2; no definite D call. Germline V lookup: CDR1 MNHEY, CDR2 SVGAGI. This CDR3 has 15 amino acids. V shed 4 bases and J shed 7 bases, with 19 bases lying between them. The CDR3 DNA sequence: TGTGCCAGCAGTTCCCCGGGAGAGCAGGTTGCTGGCTACACCTTC. Its translation is CASSSPGEQVAGYTF.

The J gene is TRBJ2-2, the V gene TRBV6-5, with no clear D. With 6 bases removed from V and 2 bases from J, the gap between germline ends came to 10 bases. Germline lookup yields CDR1 MNHEY and CDR2 SVGAGI. The CDR3 length is 14 residues. The CDR3 nucleotides read TGTGCCAGCAGGGTCAGCGCAAACACCGGGGAGCTGTTTTTT. Amino acids: CASRVSANTGELFF.

The chain couples TRBV7-9 to TRBJ2-7; 12 bases are shared with TRBD2. V was clipped by 4 bases and J by 6 bases; unmatched bases: 7. Looked up from germline, CDR1 is SEHNR and CDR2 is FQNEAQ (reference sequence). There are 15 residues in the CDR3. This CDR3 reads CASSSRLAGVAEQYF. The CDR3 DNA sequence: TGTGCCAGCAGCTCAAGACTAGCGGGAGTAGCCGAGCAGTACTTC.

This clone came up a few times. The chain employs TRBV27 and TRBJ1-2; perhaps TRBD1 as D (5 bases). Deletions cut 1 base from V and 10 bases from J, with 16 bases between. This CDR3 contains 14 residues. The germline gives CDR1 MNHEY, CDR2 SMNVEV (reference sequence). In DNA, the CDR3 is TGTGCCAGCAGTTTATATACCGGGACCACGGACTACACCTTC. Translated, it gives CASSLYTGTTDYTF.

V and J are TRBV9 and TRBJ2-1, with D perhaps matching TRBD2 (6 bases). The V gene lost 3 bases and the J gene lost 7 bases, with 11 bases spanning the gap. Germline CDR1 reads SGDLS; CDR2 reads YYNGEE. The CDR3 is made up of 13 amino acids. The CDR3 is CASSASEGNEQFF. The CDR3 DNA sequence: TGTGCCAGCAGCGCCTCGGAGGGGAATGAGCAGTTCTTC.

The rearrangement uses TRBV15 and TRBJ2-1; no clear D. In germline, CDR1 is LNHNV, CDR2 YYDKDF (reference sequence). This CDR3 spans 15 amino acids. Trimming left V 6 bases short and J 0 bases short, with 12 bases between. The CDR3 protein is CATSEVASSYNEQFF. The CDR3, as DNA: TGTGCCACCAGTGAAGTGGCGAGCTCCTACAATGAGCAGTTCTTC.

The V and J genes are TRBV13 and TRBJ2-7; the match to TRBD1 covers 7 bases. Germline trimming cut 5 bases from V and 3 bases from J; bases unmatched to any gene: 10. Germline assignment: CDR1 PRHDT and CDR2 FYEKMQ (reference sequence). The CDR3 contains 15 residues. CDR3 DNA sequence: TGTGCCAGCAGCCGCACTGACAGGGAATTCTACGAGCAGTACTTC. Translation: CASSRTDREFYEQYF.

V is TRBV11-2 and J is TRBJ2-3; D not resolved. This CDR3 has 12 residues. Germline-derived CDR1 and CDR2 are SGHAT and FQNNGV. V was trimmed by 5 bases and J by 0 bases, leaving 3 bases between them. The CDR3: CASSDSTDTQYF. CDR3 in DNA: TGTGCCAGCAGCGACAGCACAGATACGCAGTATTTT.

The J gene is TRBJ1-2, the V gene TRBV19, with TRBD1 as a possible D gene (5 bases). V lost 3 bases and J lost 4, with 15 bases in between. This CDR3 is built from 15 residues. The germline gives CDR1 LNHDA, CDR2 SQIVND (reference sequence). This chain's CDR3 is CASSIGQGRVYGYTF. As DNA, the CDR3 is TGTGCCAGTAGTATTGGGCAGGGAAGAGTCTATGGCTACACCTTC. The full variable domain, with the rest looked up from reference TRBV19 and TRBJ1-2, is DGGITQSPKYLFRKEGQNVTLSCEQNLNHDAMYWYRQDPGQGLRLIYYSQIVNDFQKGDIAEGYSVSREKKESFPLTVTSAQKNPTAFYLCASSIGQGRVYGYTFGSGTRLTVV.

The chain uses TRBV4-3 and TRBJ2-7, with 11 bases fitting TRBD1. Germline CDR1 reads LGHNA; CDR2 reads YSLEER. The V gene end was trimmed by 4 bases and the J gene end by 4 bases; junction bases not matched to a gene: 6. The CDR3 contains 15 residues. The CDR3 DNA reads as TGCGCCAGCAGCCCGGCGGGACAGGGGGGATACGAGCAGTACTTC. Its translation is CASSPAGQGGYEQYF.

The CDR3 nucleotides are TGTGCCAGCAGCTTGGGAGGGAACACTGAAGCTTTCTTT. Its protein is CASSLGGNTEAFF. The chain links TRBV5-5 to TRBJ1-1, with unresolved D. The CDR3 loop spans 13 amino acids. Looked up from germline, CDR1 is SGHKS and CDR2 is YYEKEE (reference sequence). The V gene lost 0 bases and the J gene lost 1 base, with 4 bases spanning the gap.

CDR3: CASSAGGSHTGELFF. In DNA form, the CDR3 reads TGTGCCAGCAGCGCCGGGGGCAGTCACACCGGGGAGCTGTTTTTT. The V call is TRBV9, the J call TRBJ2-2, with D perhaps TRBD1 or TRBD2 (6 bases each). The CDR3 sequence is 15 residues long. V was cut by 3 bases and J by 3 bases, with 12 bases left in between. Germline V gene data show CDR1 as SGDLS and CDR2 as YYNGEE.

This sequence joins TRBV11-2 and TRBJ2-7, with unresolved D. The germline gives CDR1 SGHAT, CDR2 FQNNGV. The CDR3 consists of 12 residues. V was clipped by 5 bases and J by 5 bases, with 10 bases between them. CDR3 protein: CASSLLPNEQYF. CDR3 bases: TGTGCCAGCAGCCTGCTACCCAACGAGCAGTACTTC.

A remark on this clone: The identical CDR3 is also encoded by other nucleotide sequences in the sample. The chain has TRBV7-9 and TRBJ2-2; D is unclear. Germline V gives CDR1 SEHNR, CDR2 FQNEAQ (reference sequence). The CDR3 sequence is 12 residues long. V was trimmed by 5 bases and J by 2 bases, leaving 3 bases between them. The CDR3 region has the DNA TGTGCCAGCAGCCCCAACACCGGGGAGCTGTTTTTT. Encoded protein: CASSPNTGELFF.

The chain couples TRBV6-5 to TRBJ1-5; 8 bases match TRBD1. The CDR3 consists of 14 residues. Trimming took 5 bases from V and 5 from J; bases not matched to a gene: 5. Germline lookup yields CDR1 MNHEY and CDR2 SVGAGI. The CDR3 DNA follows: TGTGCCAGCAGTGTCGACAGGGGCTATCAGCCCCAGCATTTT. Protein: CASSVDRGYQPQHF.

The chain joins TRBV11-2 to TRBJ1-5; 8 bases map to TRBD1. The V segment lost 5 bases and the J segment 3 bases; nucleotides outside the gene matches: 6. The CDR3 consists of 15 residues. CDR1 is SGHAT, CDR2 FQNNGV, per germline. The chain's CDR3 is CASSPRTGFNQPQHF. The DNA of the CDR3 is TGTGCCAGCAGCCCCCGGACAGGGTTCAATCAGCCCCAGCATTTT.

The chain is built from TRBV6-5 and TRBJ1-2; D perhaps matches TRBD1 (6 bases). The germline V and J ends were trimmed by 5 bases and 3 bases, with 10 bases remaining between them. CDR1 is MNHEY, CDR2 SVGAGI, per germline. CDR3 length: 13 amino acids. CDR3 region: CASSPDSYYGYTF. The CDR3, as DNA: TGTGCCAGCAGTCCGGACAGTTACTATGGCTACACCTTC.

The chain uses TRBV27 and TRBJ2-3; 9 bases line up with TRBD1. Germline-derived CDR1 and CDR2 are MNHEY and SMNVEV (reference sequence). The CDR3 is 16 residues long. The ends lost 5 bases at V and 5 bases at J; junction bases unmatched: 11. CDR3 DNA: TGTGCCAGCAGTCCTCTTACAGGGGGCGGCTTAGATACGCAGTATTTT. This gives the protein CASSPLTGGGLDTQYF.